This entry features one T cell receptor (beta chain) sequence. This entry belongs to a study of T cell changes during pregnancy in multiple sclerosis. Measured with immunoSEQ multiplex PCR; TCRdb has only the in-frame clones, and not every one. This repertoire shows 19,000 or so clones, approximately 86% found once; its top ten account for around 12%. V was trimmed by 8 bases and J by 3 bases, leaving 10 bases between them. Germline values: CDR1 MNHNS, CDR2 SASEGT. The CDR3 consists of 13 residues. The sample in question was CD8+ T cells from peripheral blood mononuclear cells, obtained after pregnancy. The V call is TRBV6-1, the J call TRBJ2-2; possible D gene TRBD2, 5 bases. The receptor was derived from a female donor in good health, enrolled as a control in a pregnancy study. In nucleotides, the CDR3 is TGTGCCAGCTCAAACGGGGACACCGGGGAGCTGTTTTTT. This sequence encodes CASSNGDTGELFF.